Listed here are 24 T cell receptor beta chains from one sample, sequenced in a study of response to subunit inactivated influenza vaccine. From the RT-PCR reads, TCRdb called clonotypes with MiXCR, one entry per CDR3 protein. The sample yields about 540,000 distinct CDR3 sequences, around 25% seen once. The same sample was also used in a study of T cells expressing NK-cell markers. In that study: UMI-tagged 5'RACE template switching yielded the TCR beta cDNA.

The sequencing here drew on CD4+ T cells sorted from PBMCs, taken about 11 days after vaccination. The receptors originated from a man aged 50 to 59 who received an inactivated influenza vaccine.

This clonotype was detected a few times. The chain links TRBV12-3 or TRBV12-4 to TRBJ2-7; 9 nucleotides align to TRBD1. The J segment lost 1 base and the V segment lost 6 bases, leaving 4 bases of the junction unmatched. CDR3 length: 14 amino acids. The CDR3 loop reads CASRKGTGSYEQYF. In DNA, the CDR3 is TGTGCCAGCAGGAAGGGGACAGGGTCCTACGAGCAGTACTTC.

This clonotype has a handful of counts. The rearrangement joins TRBV6-5 to TRBJ2-7; D ambiguous. This CDR3 has 10 residues. Per germline, CDR1 MNHEY and CDR2 SVGAGI. The ends were cut back, 6 bases at V and 9 bases at J, with 9 bases in the middle. In DNA form, the CDR3 reads TGTGCCAGCAGAAACAGTCTGCAGTACTTC. Translation gives CASRNSLQYF.

This clonotype was detected ten times or more. The chain combines TRBV5-6 with TRBJ1-5, with TRBD1 matching 8 bases. Germline-derived CDR1 and CDR2 are SGHDT and YYEEEE. The CDR3 covers 14 residues. V was clipped by 5 bases and J by 5 bases; unmatched bases: 6. The DNA of the CDR3 is TGTGCCAGCAGTTATGGACAGGGTGATCAGCCCCAGCATTTT. Protein: CASSYGQGDQPQHF.

This clonotype was seen repeatedly, ten times or more. CDR3 loop: CSAPEGAGGYTF. As DNA, the CDR3 is TGCAGCGCCCCCGAGGGGGCCGGGGGCTACACCTTC. V and J are TRBV29-1 and TRBJ1-2; 7 bases are a match to TRBD1. Germline CDR1 SQVTM, CDR2 ANQGSEA. This CDR3 contains 12 residues. The ends lost 7 bases at V and 8 bases at J; junction bases unmatched: 10.

This clonotype was seen more than once but under ten times. The chain carries TRBV7-2 and TRBJ2-7; D is ambiguous. This CDR3 region has 15 residues. The ends were cut back, 1 base at V and 2 bases at J, with 12 bases in the middle. CDR1 SGHTA and CDR2 FQGNSA come from the germline V gene. CDR3 region: CASSLEFAATYEQYF. CDR3 coding DNA: TGTGCCAGCAGCTTAGAGTTCGCAGCTACCTACGAGCAGTACTTC.

This clonotype was counted between two and nine times. The V and J genes are TRBV4-3 and TRBJ2-3, with TRBD2 matching over 8 bases. This CDR3 is built from 18 residues. J gave up 0 bases and V 0 bases, and 8 bases lay outside the gene matches. Germline-derived CDR1 and CDR2 are LGHNA and YSLEER. The CDR3 sequence is CASSQDRLGGASTDTQYF. In DNA form, the CDR3 reads TGCGCCAGCAGCCAAGATCGCCTCGGGGGGGCCAGCACAGATACGCAGTATTTT.

V usage is TRBV7-2 and J usage is TRBJ2-7, with 12 bases matching TRBD1. The CDR3 extends over 17 amino acids. Germline CDR1 SGHTA, CDR2 FQGNSA. After removal of 4 bases from V and 7 bases from J, the junction contained 14 bases not matched to a gene. CDR3 bases: TGTGCCAGCAGCTCCCTCGGAAGGGGACAGGGGGCTGATGAGCAGTACTTC. This sequence encodes CASSSLGRGQGADEQYF.

The chain carries TRBV12-3 or TRBV12-4 and TRBJ2-5; 12 bases are shared with TRBD2. The CDR3 consists of 14 residues. Trimming cost V 5 bases and J 5 bases; bases outside gene matches: 3. CDR3 sequence (DNA): TGTGCCAGCAGTAGGACTAGCGGGATCGAGACCCAGTACTTC. Translated, it gives CASSRTSGIETQYF.

The sample holds a few counts of this clonotype. This chain connects TRBV11-1 to TRBJ2-3; D perhaps matches TRBD2 (5 bases). Between the trimmed V and J ends, which lost 3 bases and 5 bases, there was a span of 12 bases. CDR1 SGHAT and CDR2 FQDESV come from the germline V gene (reference sequence). The CDR3 has 14 amino acids. The CDR3 bases are TGTGCCAGCAGCTTCCGGGAAATTGTAGATACGCAGTATTTT. It translates to CASSFREIVDTQYF.

This clonotype was counted between two and nine times. The chain has TRBV9 and TRBJ1-5, with D uncertain. The CDR3 has 15 amino acids. V dropped 0 bases and J dropped 1 base, with 8 bases sitting between them. CDR1 is SGDLS and CDR2 is YYNGEE in the germline V gene. The chain's CDR3 is CASSVDPSSNQPQHF. The CDR3 DNA is TGTGCCAGCAGCGTAGACCCGTCCAGCAATCAGCCCCAGCATTTT.

This chain joins TRBV20-1 and TRBJ2-1, with 9 bases that match TRBD1. Trimming removed 6 bases from V and 4 bases from J; junction bases left unmatched: 4. This CDR3 comprises 13 residues. The germline gives CDR1 DFQATT, CDR2 SNEGSKA (reference sequence). In DNA, the CDR3 is TGCAGTGCAGCCGGGACAGGGTACAATGAGCAGTTCTTC. Protein: CSAAGTGYNEQFF.

This clonotype was seen at least ten times. This chain joins TRBV29-1 and TRBJ2-5; 10 bases agree with TRBD1. The J segment lost 5 bases and the V segment lost 5 bases, leaving 8 bases of the junction unmatched. The CDR3 is 14 residues long. CDR1 SQVTM and CDR2 ANQGSEA come from the germline V gene. The CDR3 DNA sequence: TGCAGCGTTAGACAGGGGGCCGGGGCGGAGACCCAGTACTTC. Encoded protein: CSVRQGAGAETQYF.

This clonotype has a count of ten or more. V usage is TRBV4-3 and J usage is TRBJ2-7, with 9 bases that match TRBD1. The CDR3 contains 14 residues. CDR1 and CDR2 from the germline V gene are LGHNA and YSLEER. Trimming at V came to 4 bases and at J to 2 bases, leaving 3 bases not matched to a gene. The CDR3 loop is CASSRGQGPYEQYF. In DNA form, the CDR3 reads TGCGCCAGCAGCCGGGGACAGGGACCCTACGAGCAGTACTTC.

The chain links TRBV7-2 to TRBJ2-7, with 7 nucleotides matching TRBD2. The CDR3 has 15 residues. V was clipped by 5 bases and J by 5 bases; unmatched bases: 12. Looked up from germline, CDR1 is SGHTA and CDR2 is FQGNSA. The CDR3 here is CASSPTARLAHEQYF. In DNA form, the CDR3 reads TGTGCCAGCAGCCCAACAGCCCGACTAGCCCACGAGCAGTACTTC.

This clonotype has only a few counts. The rearrangement links TRBV7-3 to TRBJ1-4; no clear D gene. The CDR3 totals 13 residues. Germline-derived CDR1 and CDR2 are SGHTA and FQGTGA. The ends were cut back, 0 bases at V and 8 bases at J, with 7 bases in the middle. For the CDR3, the DNA is TGTGCCAGCAGCTTAACTTATAAGGAAAAACTGTTTTTT. Translated: CASSLTYKEKLFF.

The rearrangement joins TRBV4-2 to TRBJ2-7; TRBD1 matches 10 bases. Germline V lookup: CDR1 LGHNA, CDR2 YNFKEQ. V was clipped by 1 base and J by 3 bases; unmatched bases: 6. The CDR3 is 16 amino acids. In DNA, the CDR3 is TGTGCCAGCAGCCAAGGTCCGGGACAGGGGAACTACGAGCAGTACTTC. This translates into CASSQGPGQGNYEQYF.

This clonotype was counted only a few times. V and J are TRBV28 and TRBJ2-7, with a weak D call TRBD1 (5 bases). CDR1 MDHEN and CDR2 SYDVKM come from the germline V gene. The length of the CDR3 is 13 residues. The V end was cut by 6 bases, the J end by 2 bases, with 11 bases between. This CDR3 reads CASRPGIPYEQYF. The CDR3 nucleotides read TGTGCCAGCAGACCAGGGATACCCTACGAGCAGTACTTC.

This clonotype showed up just a few times. This chain uses TRBV9 with TRBJ1-5; 9 nucleotides match TRBD1. This CDR3 is 15 amino acids long. Germline CDR1 SGDLS, CDR2 YYNGEE. Germline trimming cut 3 bases from V and 3 bases from J; bases unmatched to any gene: 4. In nucleotides, the CDR3 is TGTGCCAGCAGCGCCGGGACAGGGTCCAATCAGCCCCAGCATTTT. Its translation is CASSAGTGSNQPQHF.

This clonotype appeared once. The J gene is TRBJ1-1, the V gene TRBV10-3; a possible D gene is TRBD1 (6 bases). The germline CDR1 and CDR2 sequences are ENHRY and SYGVKD. Trimming pared 4 bases from V and 5 bases from J, leaving 20 bases between. CDR3 length: 16 residues. For the CDR3, the DNA is TGTGCCATCAGTGCGAACTCAGGGGAGGGGAGGACTGAAGCTTTCTTT. Protein product: CAISANSGEGRTEAFF.

The table lists this clonotype with many counts. The chain links TRBV7-9 to TRBJ2-3; D gene ambiguous. The germline CDR1 and CDR2 sequences are SEHNR and FQNEAQ (reference sequence). Trimming removed 5 bases at V and 2 bases at J, with 8 bases between. The CDR3 consists of 13 residues. The CDR3 coding sequence is TGTGCCAGCAGCCCCAGCGACACAGATACGCAGTATTTT. This sequence encodes CASSPSDTDTQYF.

The sample holds a few counts of this clonotype. The chain carries TRBV6-2 or TRBV6-3 and TRBJ2-4; 10 nucleotides align to TRBD2. The CDR3 sequence is 17 residues long. Germline lookup yields CDR1 MNHEY and CDR2 SVGEGT. Trimming removed 2 bases from V and 6 bases from J; junction bases left unmatched: 10. The CDR3 protein is CASSYRIAGGRANIQYF. CDR3 DNA: TGTGCCAGCAGTTACAGAATAGCGGGGGGCCGAGCAAACATTCAGTACTTC.

The chain recombines TRBV4-3 with TRBJ1-5; 7 bases agree with TRBD1. From germline, CDR1 is LGHNA and CDR2 YSLEER. There are 16 residues in the CDR3. Trimming cost V 0 bases and J 4 bases; bases outside gene matches: 6. The CDR3 sequence is CASSQETGAYNQPQHF. DNA of the CDR3: TGCGCCAGCAGCCAAGAAACAGGGGCCTATAATCAGCCCCAGCATTTT.

The rearrangement uses TRBV7-9 and TRBJ2-5, with TRBD2 matching over 7 bases. Germline V gives CDR1 SEHNR, CDR2 FQNEAQ (reference sequence). The V segment lost 1 base and the J segment 5 bases; nucleotides outside the gene matches: 4. This CDR3 contains 14 residues. The CDR3 reads CASSLVGGKETQYF. The CDR3 coding sequence is TGTGCCAGCAGCTTAGTGGGGGGGAAGGAGACCCAGTACTTC.

This clonotype was observed a single time. The V call is TRBV7-9, the J call TRBJ2-7, with 9 bases fitting TRBD1. Looked up from germline, CDR1 is SEHNR and CDR2 is FQNEAQ (reference sequence). The CDR3 is 15 residues long. The ends lost 5 bases at V and 1 base at J; junction bases unmatched: 6. CDR3 in amino acids: CASSPYGQGSYEQYF. CDR3 sequence (DNA): TGTGCCAGCAGCCCTTATGGACAGGGGTCCTACGAGCAGTACTTC.